Included here is one T cell receptor (beta chain) sequence, with context. Enrolment of Seattle patients took place during active infection, and they were followed longitudinally. Germline assignment: CDR1 SGHNT and CDR2 YYREEE (reference sequence). V lost 4 bases, J lost 4 bases, and 2 bases stayed unmatched. The CDR3 covers 15 residues. Original processing notes: Reference gene primer amplification yielded estimated nucleated cell counts. Generated by immunoSEQ multiplex PCR, the TCRdb table keeps only in-frame clones and is missing some. Clone size and V and J calls were adopted from that table, with D and trimming inferred from the DNA. This sample has approximately 330,000 clones, with approximately 90% found just once. The sample comes from a study of blood T cell repertoires in COVID-19. For the study at large: Acute-phase and convalescent COVID-19 samples originated in the United States, Italy and Spain. PBMCs, B-cell-depleted T cells, or T cells provided the cDNA or gDNA that made up the material.

The TCR was taken from a man aged 30 to 39 with COVID-19, enrolled during active disease. The sample comprised peripheral blood. The chain recombines TRBV5-4 with TRBJ2-1; the match to TRBD2 covers 13 bases. CDR3 residues: CASSPGLAGYNEQFF. CDR3 in DNA: TGTGCCAGCAGCCCGGGACTAGCGGGATACAATGAGCAGTTCTTC.